A single sample gave rise to the 28 T cell receptor beta chains below, sequenced in a study of blood T cell repertoires in COVID-19. Profiled with immunoSEQ multiplex PCR; TCRdb holds only in-frame clones, not every one. Of approximately 150,000 clones listed, around 85% are singletons. Sample: peripheral blood. Every receptor here comes from a woman of 80 years or more with COVID-19, enrolled during active disease.

This chain uses TRBV28 with TRBJ1-4; 8 bases match TRBD1. The V gene end was trimmed by 6 bases and the J gene end by 14 bases; junction bases not matched to a gene: 5. Germline-derived CDR1 and CDR2 are MDHEN and SYDVKM. This CDR3 contains 11 residues. The CDR3 coding sequence is TGTGCCAGCAGCCGAGGGACAGGCCTGTTTTTT. It specifies CASSRGTGLFF.

This chain uses TRBV13 with TRBJ1-3, with a tentative D call TRBD1 (5 bases). The CDR3 contains 14 residues. Trimming took off 5 bases at V and 3 bases at J, with 11 bases between the two ends. CDR1 PRHDT and CDR2 FYEKMQ come from the germline V gene (reference sequence). CDR3 sequence: CASSKGVIGNTIYF. CDR3 coding DNA: TGTGCCAGCAGCAAAGGGGTAATTGGAAACACCATATATTTT.

The rearrangement joins TRBV9 to TRBJ1-6, with unresolved D. Trimming left V 0 bases short and J 8 bases short, with 9 bases between. CDR1 and CDR2 (germline): SGDLS, YYNGEE. The CDR3 consists of 14 residues. CDR3 protein: CASSVGVTYSPLHF. The CDR3 DNA reads as TGTGCCAGCAGCGTAGGGGTGACTTATTCACCCCTCCACTTT.

This clone has more than one count but fewer than ten. The gene calls are TRBV19 and TRBJ1-5, with D unresolved. Germline CDR1 and CDR2: LNHDA and SQIVND (reference sequence). V lost 7 bases and J 9 bases, leaving 19 bases between the germline ends. This CDR3 has 14 amino acids. CDR3 DNA: TGTGCCAGTAACCTCGGCGAGGGATCCTGGCCCCAGCATTTT. Amino acid sequence: CASNLGEGSWPQHF.

The J gene is TRBJ2-3, the V gene TRBV5-4; maybe TRBD1 (5 bases). Germline lookup yields CDR1 SGHNT and CDR2 YYREEE (reference sequence). Trimming pared 0 bases from V and 0 bases from J, leaving 11 bases between. The CDR3 is 16 amino acids. The CDR3 region has the DNA TGTGCCAGCAGCTTGGCAGGTGGGGCTAGCACAGATACGCAGTATTTT. It is translated as CASSLAGGASTDTQYF.

This chain connects TRBV3-1 (or the pseudogene TRBV3-2) to TRBJ2-1; 9 bases agree with TRBD2. In germline, CDR1 is LGHDT, CDR2 YNNKEL (reference sequence). The J segment lost 9 bases and the V segment lost 4 bases, leaving 10 bases of the junction unmatched. The CDR3 runs to 15 residues. The CDR3 DNA sequence: TGTGCCAGCAGCCGAAACTTGATAGCGGGAGCTGAGCAGTTCTTC. This encodes CASSRNLIAGAEQFF.

The sample holds a few counts of this clone. This chain uses TRBV28 with TRBJ2-7, with D perhaps TRBD1 (6 bases). The CDR3 length is 14 residues. Germline V CDR1 and CDR2: MDHEN, SYDVKM. V lost 3 bases and J lost 2, with 11 bases in between. CDR3 sequence reads: CASSFSDSPYEQYF. DNA for the CDR3: TGTGCCAGCAGTTTCTCGGACAGTCCCTACGAGCAGTACTTC. Supplemented by reference TRBV28 and TRBJ2-7, the full variable domain reads DVKVTQSSRYLVKRTGEKVFLECVQDMDHENMFWYRQDPGLGLRLIYFSYDVKMKEKGDIPEGYSVSREKKERFSLILESASTNQTSMYLCASSFSDSPYEQYFGPGTRLTVT.

V and J are TRBV11-2 and TRBJ2-5, with 8 bases that match TRBD1. Germline values: CDR1 SGHAT, CDR2 FQNNGV. The CDR3 consists of 14 residues. After removal of 5 bases from V and 3 bases from J, the junction contained 5 bases not matched to a gene. CDR3 amino acids: CASSLMTGEETQYF. The DNA of the CDR3 is TGTGCCAGCAGCCTAATGACAGGGGAAGAGACCCAGTACTTC.

The chain is built from TRBV25-1 and TRBJ1-1; TRBD1 aligns across 7 bases. V shed 3 bases, J shed 1 base, and the junction held 5 bases outside the gene matches. The CDR3 has 15 amino acids. Germline lookup yields CDR1 MGHDK and CDR2 SYGVNS. The CDR3 here is CASSETGRRNTEAFF. The DNA for the CDR3 is TGTGCCAGCAGTGAGACAGGGAGGAGGAACACTGAAGCTTTCTTT.

J is TRBJ2-7 and V is TRBV28, with D possibly being TRBD1 (5 bases). V was trimmed by 7 bases and J by 0 bases, leaving 16 bases between them. Germline-derived CDR1 and CDR2 are MDHEN and SYDVKM. The CDR3 sequence is 15 residues long. This CDR3 is CASKAGLGISYEQYF. The DNA for the CDR3 is TGTGCCAGCAAGGCAGGGCTGGGGATCTCCTACGAGCAGTACTTC.

V usage is TRBV7-3 and J usage is TRBJ2-1; 8 bases are a match to TRBD2. This CDR3 is built from 14 residues. Unmatched junction bases numbered 12, after V lost 2 bases and J lost 15 bases. Germline V CDR1 and CDR2: SGHTA, FQGTGA. The CDR3 DNA sequence: TGTGCCAGCAGCTTACTCCCCGGGAGCGGGGGCGTGTTCTTC. It encodes CASSLLPGSGGVFF. The variable domain in full, completed from reference TRBV7-3 and TRBJ2-1, reads GAGVSQTPSNKVTEKGKYVELRCDPISGHTALYWYRQSLGQGPEFLIYFQGTGAADDSGLPNDRFFAVRPEGSVSTLKIQRTERGDSAVYLCASSLLPGSGGVFFGPGTRLTVL.

This clone has more than one count but fewer than ten. This chain connects TRBV5-1 to TRBJ2-1; 7 bases are shared with TRBD2. The CDR3 runs to 14 residues. Looked up from germline, CDR1 is SGHRS and CDR2 is YFSETQ. V was clipped by 5 bases and J by 3 bases; unmatched bases: 5. The CDR3 DNA is TGCGCCAGCAGTGTGGGGGGGAGCTACAATGAGCAGTTCTTC. It codes for CASSVGGSYNEQFF.

This sequence joins TRBV5-1 and TRBJ2-5, with TRBD2 matching 9 bases. The CDR3 is 15 amino acids. Germline CDR1 reads SGHRS; CDR2 reads YFSETQ. V was clipped by 4 bases and J by 0 bases; unmatched bases: 4. The CDR3 loop reads CASSPSGGYQETQYF. Written as DNA, the CDR3 is TGCGCCAGCAGCCCGAGCGGGGGGTACCAAGAGACCCAGTACTTC.

V usage is TRBV5-8 and J usage is TRBJ2-5, with 7 bases that match TRBD2. Germline V gives CDR1 SGHTS, CDR2 YDEGEE. The CDR3 totals 16 residues. V trimming: 4 bases; J trimming: 2 bases; junction bases outside the gene matches: 11. CDR3 in DNA: TGTGCCAGCAGCCTGGGGGGGGGAGCCTTTCAAGAGACCCAGTACTTC. This codes for CASSLGGGAFQETQYF.

This chain joins TRBV19 and TRBJ2-1; unclear D gene. The CDR3 has 15 residues. CDR1 LNHDA and CDR2 SQIVND come from the germline V gene (reference sequence). The V gene lost 6 bases and the J gene lost 0 bases, with 12 bases spanning the gap. CDR3 DNA sequence: TGTGCCAGTAGGGAGAGGCGGAGCTCCTACAATGAGCAGTTCTTC. Its translation: CASRERRSSYNEQFF.

As DNA, the CDR3 is TGTGCCAGCAGCTCAGGGATAGCCCACGAGCAGTACTTC. Translating gives CASSSGIAHEQYF. V is TRBV7-3 and J is TRBJ2-7, with D possibly being TRBD1 (5 bases). V was pared by 4 bases and J by 5 bases, with 12 bases between. Germline CDR1 and CDR2: SGHTA and FQGTGA. The CDR3 loop spans 13 amino acids. The full variable domain, completed using reference TRBV7-3 and TRBJ2-7, is GAGVSQTPSNKVTEKGKYVELRCDPISGHTALYWYRQSLGQGPEFLIYFQGTGAADDSGLPNDRFFAVRPEGSVSTLKIQRTERGDSAVYLCASSSGIAHEQYFGPGTRLTVT.

This clone was seen once. The V gene is TRBV11-2, the J gene TRBJ2-7; D uncertain. This CDR3 spans 15 amino acids. Germline V CDR1 and CDR2: SGHAT, FQNNGV. V was cut by 1 base and J by 0 bases, with 10 bases left in between. CDR3 sequence reads: CASSLVAPASYEQYF. In DNA, the CDR3 is TGTGCCAGCAGCTTAGTGGCACCCGCCTCCTACGAGCAGTACTTC.

The V and J genes are TRBV6-5 and TRBJ1-1, with D maybe TRBD1 (5 bases). V lost 4 bases, J lost 1 base, and 10 bases lay in between. The length of the CDR3 is 14 residues. Per the germline V gene, CDR1 is MNHEY and CDR2 is SVGAGI. CDR3 DNA sequence: TGTGCCAGCAGTTTTCCAGGGAAGAACACTGAAGCTTTCTTT. Amino acid sequence: CASSFPGKNTEAFF.

The genes are TRBV25-1 and TRBJ1-1, with 7 bases lining up with TRBD1. V lost 2 bases, J lost 5 bases, and 14 bases stayed unmatched. The CDR3 has 17 residues. Germline loops: CDR1 MGHDK, CDR2 SYGVNS. The CDR3 nucleotides are TGTGCCAGCAGTGAAAGGGGAACAGGGGCTCGCGGGACTGAAGCTTTCTTT. This translates into CASSERGTGARGTEAFF.

The rearrangement joins TRBV7-9 to TRBJ2-5; TRBD1 might be the D (5 bases). Trimming removed 5 bases at V and 7 bases at J, with 11 bases between. The CDR3 has 12 residues. Germline CDR1 is SEHNR and CDR2 is FQNEAQ (reference sequence). The CDR3 DNA is TGTGCCAGCAGCCCCCAGGGCGGGACCCAGTACTTC. This codes for CASSPQGGTQYF.

The chain links TRBV15 to TRBJ2-7; 11 bases map to TRBD1. The CDR3 has 17 residues. The ends lost 3 bases at V and 4 bases at J; junction bases unmatched: 11. Germline V gene lookup returns CDR1 LNHNV and CDR2 YYDKDF (reference sequence). The CDR3: CATSSPLPGTGGYEQYF. The DNA for the CDR3 is TGTGCCACCAGCAGCCCACTCCCCGGGACAGGGGGGTACGAGCAGTACTTC. The full variable domain, its missing parts supplied by reference TRBV15 and TRBJ2-7, is DAMVIQNPRYQVTQFGKPVTLSCSQTLNHNVMYWYQQKSSQAPKLLFHYYDKDFNNEADTPDNFQSRRPNTSFCFLDIRSPGLGDTAMYLCATSSPLPGTGGYEQYFGPGTRLTVT.

V is TRBV7-6 and J is TRBJ1-5; maybe TRBD1 (5 bases). V was trimmed by 1 base and J by 4 bases, leaving 11 bases between them. CDR1 and CDR2 (germline): SGHVS, FNYEAQ. The CDR3 length is 15 residues. CDR3 sequence: CASSLGSGSNQPQHF. DNA of the CDR3: TGTGCCAGCAGCTTAGGGTCAGGGTCAAATCAGCCCCAGCATTTT.

The chain recombines TRBV6-6 with TRBJ1-2; no reliable D call. Between the trimmed V and J ends, which lost 8 bases and 5 bases, there was a span of 12 bases. CDR3 length equals 12 residues. Germline V gene sequence: CDR1 MNHNY, CDR2 SVGAGI (reference sequence). CDR3: CASGLGGYGYTF. The CDR3 bases are TGTGCCAGCGGCTTAGGCGGGTATGGCTACACCTTC.

The V call is TRBV7-9, the J call TRBJ1-2, with 7 bases identical to TRBD1. The junction had 5 bases not matched to a gene; V was cut back by 4 bases and J by 0 bases. Germline V gene data show CDR1 as SEHNR and CDR2 as FQNEAQ (reference sequence). This CDR3 spans 15 amino acids. The CDR3 nucleotides are TGTGCCAGCAGCTGGAGGGACAGACCTAACTATGGCTACACCTTC. Its protein is CASSWRDRPNYGYTF.

Only a few counts were recorded for this clone. The rearrangement joins TRBV18 to TRBJ1-2; no clear D. Germline assignment: CDR1 KGHSH and CDR2 LQKENI. There are 14 residues in the CDR3. Trimming removed 3 bases from V and 0 bases from J, with 8 bases in between. CDR3 loop: CASSPGHPNYGYTF. The CDR3 DNA follows: TGTGCCAGCTCACCGGGCCACCCTAACTATGGCTACACCTTC.

The gene calls are TRBV12-3 or TRBV12-4 and TRBJ1-2; D uncertain. The CDR3 runs 11 residues. V lost 6 bases and J lost 2, with 4 bases in between. DNA of the CDR3: TGTGCCAGCAGCCTAAACTATGGCTACACCTTC. It specifies CASSLNYGYTF.

The chain joins TRBV18 to TRBJ1-6; D is possibly TRBD1 (5 bases). Germline V gene data show CDR1 as KGHSH and CDR2 as LQKENI. Trimming shortened V by 1 base and J by 8 bases, and 15 bases separated the two germline ends. The CDR3 sequence is 16 residues long. The CDR3, as DNA: TGTGCCAGCTCACCACGGACACCCGAATGGGATTCACCCCTCCACTTT. Translated, it gives CASSPRTPEWDSPLHF.

This chain connects TRBV11-1 to TRBJ2-7; D gene unclear. The germline gives CDR1 SGHAT, CDR2 FQDESV (reference sequence). This CDR3 is 12 amino acids long. Trimming removed 5 bases at V and 3 bases at J, with 8 bases between. The CDR3 sequence is CASSLQYYEQYF. CDR3 coding DNA: TGTGCCAGCAGCCTACAGTACTACGAGCAGTACTTC.